Listed here are 30 T cell receptor beta chains from one sample, sequenced in a study of cytomegalovirus exposure and HLA in healthy donors. PCR involved 60 Vbeta and 13 Jbeta primers. Libraries were prepared by immunoSEQ multiplex PCR; TCRdb keeps only in-frame clonotypes and omits some of them. The repertoire holds about 190,000 clones, with roughly 81% as singletons. Sequenced material: PBMCs. The receptors come from a woman aged 30 to 39 in good health and CMV-seropositive.

This chain links TRBV7-9 with TRBJ2-7; a weak D match, TRBD2 (6 bases). With 1 base removed from V and 2 bases from J, the gap between germline ends came to 9 bases. Per the germline V gene, CDR1 is SEHNR and CDR2 is FQNEAQ (reference sequence). The CDR3 has 14 residues. CDR3 bases: TGTGCCAGCAGCTTAGACCCGGGGGCCTACGAGCAGTACTTC. This codes for CASSLDPGAYEQYF.

The rearrangement joins TRBV11-2 to TRBJ2-7; a weak D match, TRBD2 (6 bases). V shed 4 bases and J shed 0 bases, with 13 bases lying between them. CDR3 length: 15 residues. The germline V gene encodes CDR1 SGHAT and CDR2 FQNNGV. The CDR3 DNA reads TGTGCCAGCAGCTCCTTGGCGGGGAGCTCCTACGAGCAGTACTTC. It specifies CASSSLAGSSYEQYF.

The genes are TRBV7-2 and TRBJ1-1; D is perhaps TRBD1 (5 bases). Trimming stripped 3 bases from V and 2 bases from J, with 10 bases between. In germline, CDR1 is SGHTA, CDR2 FQGNSA. The CDR3 has 14 residues. CDR3 in amino acids: CASSFPGLNTEAFF. The CDR3 region has the DNA TGTGCCAGCAGCTTCCCGGGACTAAACACTGAAGCTTTCTTT.

The chain joins TRBV11-2 to TRBJ1-2; TRBD1 is a possible D gene (5 bases). The CDR3 contains 14 residues. Per the germline V gene, CDR1 is SGHAT and CDR2 is FQNNGV. Trimming stripped 2 bases from V and 7 bases from J, with 14 bases between. CDR3 protein: CASSLMAVQGGYTF. CDR3 nucleotides: TGTGCCAGCAGCTTAATGGCGGTTCAGGGTGGCTACACCTTC.

The rearrangement joins TRBV2 to TRBJ2-2; 7 bases fit TRBD1. After removal of 6 bases from V and 6 bases from J, the junction contained 7 bases not matched to a gene. Germline V CDR1 and CDR2: SNHLY, FYNNEI. This CDR3 has 14 residues. In DNA, the CDR3 is TGTGCCAGCAGGGCGACAGGGTCGGCCGGGGAGCTGTTTTTT. The encoded protein is CASRATGSAGELFF.

This clone showed up just once. The chain links TRBV16 to TRBJ1-1; 9 bases line up with TRBD1. Germline V gene sequence: CDR1 KGHSY, CDR2 FQNENV. J lost 2 bases, V lost 2 bases, and 3 bases had no gene match. This CDR3 contains 15 residues. The CDR3 nucleotides read TGTGCCAGCAGCCAACCGGGACAGGGAAACACTGAAGCTTTCTTT. It encodes CASSQPGQGNTEAFF.

As concerns this clone: The same CDR3 arises from other DNA sequences in this sample as well. The chain is built from TRBV7-9 and TRBJ2-7; no clear D gene. V shed 1 base and J shed 4 bases, with 5 bases lying between them. The CDR3 totals 12 residues. CDR1 and CDR2 (germline): SEHNR, FQNEAQ (reference sequence). The CDR3 nucleotides read TGTGCCAGCAGCTTAGTAGAGTACGAGCAGTACTTC. This sequence encodes CASSLVEYEQYF.

As regards this clone: Germline is not matched at one junction end, which may reflect a read error. The chain combines TRBV7-9 with TRBJ2-7; possibly TRBD1 for D (7 bases). This CDR3 region has 15 residues. Germline V gene sequence: CDR1 SEHNR, CDR2 FQNEAQ (reference sequence). The CDR3 DNA reads TGTTCCAGCAGCCAGGGGGGCCCAGGGGCCCACGAGCAGTACTTC. Protein: CSSSQGGPGAHEQYF.

About this clone itself: One end of the junction is discordant with germline, which a read error may explain. The gene calls are TRBV25-1 and TRBJ2-3; a possible D gene is TRBD2 (7 bases). CDR3 size: 15 residues. Germline CDR1 and CDR2: MGHDK and SYGVNS. The CDR3 is CASSELTGGTDTQYF. As DNA, the CDR3 is TGTGCCAGCAGTGAATTAACGGGGGGCACGGATACGCAGTATTTT.

This chain links TRBV2 with TRBJ1-5; TRBD1 matches 11 bases. V lost 4 bases and J lost 7; bases outside the gene matches: 6. Germline CDR1 SNHLY, CDR2 FYNNEI. The CDR3 sequence is 15 residues long. CDR3 DNA: TGTGCCAGCAGTGGGACAGGGGGCTCAGGGCAGCCCCAGCATTTT. Translating gives CASSGTGGSGQPQHF.

The chain carries TRBV4-2 and TRBJ2-7, with a tentative D call TRBD2 (6 bases). The ends were cut back, 3 bases at V and 5 bases at J, with 14 bases in the middle. CDR1 LGHNA and CDR2 YNFKEQ come from the germline V gene. This CDR3 contains 14 residues. This CDR3 is CASSQRLEGNEQYF. The DNA of the CDR3 is TGTGCCAGCAGCCAGAGACTAGAAGGAAACGAGCAGTACTTC.

This clone was counted between two and nine times. The chain combines TRBV2 with TRBJ2-7; 11 nucleotides line up with TRBD2. The J segment lost 9 bases and the V segment lost 4 bases, leaving 11 bases of the junction unmatched. This CDR3 has 15 residues. Looked up from germline, CDR1 is SNHLY and CDR2 is FYNNEI. CDR3 region: CASSGVAGGPVGQYF. In DNA, the CDR3 is TGTGCCAGCAGTGGGGTAGCGGGAGGGCCCGTGGGGCAGTACTTC. Combining the CDR3 with reference TRBV2 and TRBJ2-7 gives the whole variable domain EPEVTQTPSHQVTQMGQEVILRCVPISNHLYFYWYRQILGQKVEFLVSFYNNEISEKSEIFDDQFSVERPDGSNFTLKIRSTKLEDSAMYFCASSGVAGGPVGQYFGPGTRLTVT.

The chain employs TRBV4-1 and TRBJ2-7; 10 nucleotides agree with TRBD2. V was clipped by 4 bases and J by 3 bases; unmatched bases: 6. This CDR3 is built from 15 residues. Germline V lookup: CDR1 MGHRA, CDR2 YSYEKL. This CDR3 is CASSRTSGGGYEQYF. The CDR3 nucleotides are TGCGCCAGCAGCCGGACTAGCGGAGGCGGCTACGAGCAGTACTTC.

This clone was seen more than once but under ten times. V usage is TRBV5-1 and J usage is TRBJ2-7, with 7 bases lining up with TRBD2. This CDR3 is built from 14 residues. Germline trimming cut 1 base from V and 6 bases from J; bases unmatched to any gene: 7. CDR1 and CDR2 (germline): SGHRS, YFSETQ. CDR3 in DNA: TGCGCCAGCAGCTTGTCTCTAGCGGCAGGCGAGCAGTACTTC. This translates into CASSLSLAAGEQYF.

The gene calls are TRBV6-5 and TRBJ2-7; 11 nucleotides match TRBD2. Germline-derived CDR1 and CDR2 are MNHEY and SVGAGI. J lost 1 base, V lost 2 bases, and 4 bases had no gene match. The CDR3 consists of 16 residues. As DNA, the CDR3 is TGTGCCAGCAGTTACCTCCCTAGCGGGAGGTCCTACGAGCAGTACTTC. It yields the protein CASSYLPSGRSYEQYF.

This chain joins TRBV7-6 and TRBJ2-1; possible D gene TRBD2, 5 bases. Germline values: CDR1 SGHVS, CDR2 FNYEAQ. This CDR3 contains 13 residues. V was cut by 7 bases and J by 2 bases, with 9 bases left in between. CDR3 amino acids: CASKAATYNEQFF. Here the CDR3 DNA reads TGTGCCAGCAAAGCGGCCACCTACAATGAGCAGTTCTTC.

V and J are TRBV19 and TRBJ1-2; possible D gene TRBD1, 6 bases. Germline CDR1 and CDR2: LNHDA and SQIVND (reference sequence). V was pared by 4 bases and J by 6 bases, with 18 bases between. CDR3 size: 15 residues. The CDR3 region has the DNA TGTGCCAGTAGTACCTTCATGGGGGCCCAGGATGGCTACACCTTC. Translated: CASSTFMGAQDGYTF.

The chain couples TRBV29-1 to TRBJ2-1; the match to TRBD1 covers 7 bases. CDR1 SQVTM and CDR2 ANQGSEA come from the germline V gene. Trimming at V came to 4 bases and at J to 7 bases, leaving 7 bases not matched to a gene. CDR3 length: 13 amino acids. The CDR3: CSVVNPQGNEQFF. The CDR3 DNA reads as TGCAGCGTTGTCAACCCACAGGGGAATGAGCAGTTCTTC.

The chain recombines TRBV7-9 with TRBJ2-5; the match to TRBD2 covers 7 bases. This CDR3 has 15 residues. V lost 3 bases to trimming and J lost 4 bases; unmatched junction nucleotides: 8. CDR1 SEHNR and CDR2 FQNEAQ come from the germline V gene (reference sequence). CDR3 nucleotides: TGTGCCAGCAGCTTGGGATTGGGGGGGTCAGAGACCCAGTACTTC. Its protein is CASSLGLGGSETQYF. Full variable domain (missing parts from reference TRBV7-9 and TRBJ2-5): DTGVSQNPRHKITKRGQNVTFRCDPISEHNRLYWYRQTLGQGPEFLTYFQNEAQLEKSRLLSDRFSAERPKGSFSTLEIQRTEQGDSAMYLCASSLGLGGSETQYFGPGTRLLVL.

This sequence joins TRBV28 and TRBJ1-1, with D uncertain. Germline CDR1 is MDHEN and CDR2 is SYDVKM. The CDR3 consists of 16 residues. Trimming cost V 4 bases and J 0 bases, with 15 bases left between them. CDR3 sequence reads: CASSYRGTQVNTEAFF. The CDR3 DNA sequence: TGTGCCAGCAGTTATCGGGGAACTCAAGTGAACACTGAAGCTTTCTTT.

This chain joins TRBV19 and TRBJ1-1, with 7 nucleotides matching TRBD1. V shed 4 bases and J 11 bases; nucleotides not matched to a gene: 10. The CDR3 spans 13 residues. Germline CDR1 is LNHDA and CDR2 is SQIVND (reference sequence). CDR3 region: CASSRTGTEFAFF. The CDR3 DNA follows: TGTGCCAGTAGTAGAACCGGGACAGAATTTGCTTTCTTT.

Remarks on this clone: A junction end diverges from the germline sequence, so it may reflect a read error. The chain joins TRBV27 to TRBJ1-5; 7 bases agree with TRBD1. Germline CDR1 is MNHEY and CDR2 is SMNVEV (reference sequence). The CDR3 runs 13 residues. CDR3 DNA sequence: TGTGCCAGCAGTTCCGCAGGGGGGAGTGGGCCCTCTTTT. Its protein is CASSSAGGSGPSF.

The J gene is TRBJ2-1, the V gene TRBV5-1, with 9 positions matching TRBD2. With 0 bases clipped from V and 6 bases from J, the junction kept 4 bases outside the gene matches. This CDR3 contains 15 residues. The V gene's germline CDR1 is SGHRS and CDR2 YFSETQ. The CDR3: CASSLEAGGRNEQFF. DNA of the CDR3: TGCGCCAGCAGCTTGGAAGCGGGAGGACGCAATGAGCAGTTCTTC.

This chain links TRBV19 with TRBJ2-7; 9 bases are shared with TRBD1. Germline V gives CDR1 LNHDA, CDR2 SQIVND (reference sequence). V was pared by 6 bases and J by 2 bases, with 5 bases of the junction left unmatched. CDR3 length equals 14 residues. The CDR3 coding sequence is TGTGCCAGTAGCATACAGGGGGCTCCCTACGAGCAGTACTTC. Residues: CASSIQGAPYEQYF. The whole variable domain, filled in from reference TRBV19 and TRBJ2-7, reads DGGITQSPKYLFRKEGQNVTLSCEQNLNHDAMYWYRQDPGQGLRLIYYSQIVNDFQKGDIAEGYSVSREKKESFPLTVTSAQKNPTAFYLCASSIQGAPYEQYFGPGTRLTVT.

The V gene is TRBV6-5, the J gene TRBJ1-4; 8 bases line up with TRBD1. Germline assignment: CDR1 MNHEY and CDR2 SVGAGI. The CDR3 length is 15 residues. V shed 4 bases, J shed 8 bases, and the junction held 9 bases outside the gene matches. CDR3 nucleotide sequence: TGTGCCAGCAGTTGGGACAGGCTTGGTAGCGAAAAACTGTTTTTT. This sequence encodes CASSWDRLGSEKLFF.

CDR3 sequence: CASRPGGNTEAFF. CDR3 bases: TGCGCCAGCAGGCCAGGGGGCAACACTGAAGCTTTCTTT. This chain joins TRBV5-1 and TRBJ1-1; TRBD1 agrees at 8 bases. Germline values: CDR1 SGHRS, CDR2 YFSETQ. This CDR3 is built from 13 residues. Unmatched junction bases numbered 2, after V lost 5 bases and J lost 2 bases.

The genes are TRBV27 and TRBJ1-2; possible D gene TRBD1, 6 bases. The germline V gene encodes CDR1 MNHEY and CDR2 SMNVEV (reference sequence). V gave up 4 bases and J gave up 4 bases, with 16 bases separating them. CDR3 length equals 15 residues. CDR3 protein: CASSYGQSSSYGYTF. The DNA of the CDR3 is TGTGCCAGCAGTTACGGACAGTCCTCAAGCTATGGCTACACCTTC.

This clone appeared a few times. This chain joins TRBV27 and TRBJ2-1; 7 positions match TRBD1. The CDR3 has 17 amino acids. V lost 5 bases and J lost 2; bases outside the gene matches: 12. Germline V gives CDR1 MNHEY, CDR2 SMNVEV (reference sequence). The CDR3 coding sequence is TGTGCCAGCAGTACCCCAAGCGTACAGGGGCCCTACAATGAGCAGTTCTTC. It translates to CASSTPSVQGPYNEQFF.

This clone is a singleton in its sample. The rearrangement links TRBV7-9 to TRBJ1-1; 9 bases fit TRBD1. Per the germline V gene, CDR1 is SEHNR and CDR2 is FQNEAQ (reference sequence). J lost 0 bases, V lost 5 bases, and 4 bases had no gene match. The CDR3 has 15 amino acids. The CDR3 protein is CASSRQGGMNTEAFF. The DNA for the CDR3 is TGTGCCAGCAGCCGACAGGGGGGAATGAACACTGAAGCTTTCTTT.

The CDR3 loop is CASTRQGGTGELFF. DNA of the CDR3: TGTGCCAGCACGAGACAGGGGGGAACCGGGGAGCTGTTTTTT. The chain is built from TRBV7-9 and TRBJ2-2, with 9 nucleotides matching TRBD1. This CDR3 comprises 14 residues. V dropped 7 bases and J dropped 5; count of bases not matched to a gene: 5. Germline CDR1 reads SEHNR; CDR2 reads FQNEAQ (reference sequence).